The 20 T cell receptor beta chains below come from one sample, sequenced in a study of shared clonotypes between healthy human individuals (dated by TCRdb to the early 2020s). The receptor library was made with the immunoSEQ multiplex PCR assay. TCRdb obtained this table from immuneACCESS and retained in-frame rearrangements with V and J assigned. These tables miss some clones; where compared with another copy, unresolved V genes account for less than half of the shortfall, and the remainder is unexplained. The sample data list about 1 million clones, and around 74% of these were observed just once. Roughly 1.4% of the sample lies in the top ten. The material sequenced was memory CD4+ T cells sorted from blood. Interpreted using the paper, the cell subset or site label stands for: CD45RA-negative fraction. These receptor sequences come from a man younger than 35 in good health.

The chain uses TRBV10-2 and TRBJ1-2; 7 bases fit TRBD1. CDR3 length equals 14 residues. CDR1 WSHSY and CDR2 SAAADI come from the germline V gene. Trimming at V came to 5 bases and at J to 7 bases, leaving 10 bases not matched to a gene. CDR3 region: CASSTGALASGYTF. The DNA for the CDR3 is TGCGCCAGCAGTACAGGGGCCCTCGCCTCTGGCTACACCTTC.

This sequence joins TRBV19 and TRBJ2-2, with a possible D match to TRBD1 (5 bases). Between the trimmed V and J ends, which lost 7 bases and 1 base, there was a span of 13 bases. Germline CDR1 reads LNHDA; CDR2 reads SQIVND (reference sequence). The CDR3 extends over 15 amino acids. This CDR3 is CASIPQQGNTGELFF. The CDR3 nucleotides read TGTGCCAGTATACCCCAGCAGGGGAACACCGGGGAGCTGTTTTTT.

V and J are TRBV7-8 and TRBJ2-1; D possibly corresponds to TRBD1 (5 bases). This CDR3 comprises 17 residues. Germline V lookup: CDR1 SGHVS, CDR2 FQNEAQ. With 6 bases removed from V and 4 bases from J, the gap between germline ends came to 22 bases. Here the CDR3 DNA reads TGTGCCAGCAGTTTAAAAGCCGCAGGGAATTTTTACAATGAGCAGTTCTTC. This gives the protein CASSLKAAGNFYNEQFF.

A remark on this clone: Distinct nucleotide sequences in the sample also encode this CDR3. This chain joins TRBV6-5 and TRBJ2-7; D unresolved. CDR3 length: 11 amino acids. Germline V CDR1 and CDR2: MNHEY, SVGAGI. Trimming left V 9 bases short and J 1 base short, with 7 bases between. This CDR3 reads CASGVSYEQYF. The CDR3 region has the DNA TGTGCCAGTGGAGTATCCTACGAGCAGTACTTC.

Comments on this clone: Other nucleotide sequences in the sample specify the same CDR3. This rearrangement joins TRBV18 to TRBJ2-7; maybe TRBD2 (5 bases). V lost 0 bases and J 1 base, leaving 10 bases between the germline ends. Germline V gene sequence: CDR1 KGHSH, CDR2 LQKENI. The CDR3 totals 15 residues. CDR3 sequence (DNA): TGTGCCAGCTCACCACCCACCGGGATTTCCTACGAGCAGTACTTC. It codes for CASSPPTGISYEQYF.

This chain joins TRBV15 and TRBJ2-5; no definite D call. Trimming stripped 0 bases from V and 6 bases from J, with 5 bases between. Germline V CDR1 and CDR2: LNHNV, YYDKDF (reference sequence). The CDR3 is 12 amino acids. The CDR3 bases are TGTGCCACCAGCAGAGATAGGCAGACCCAGTACTTC. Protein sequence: CATSRDRQTQYF.

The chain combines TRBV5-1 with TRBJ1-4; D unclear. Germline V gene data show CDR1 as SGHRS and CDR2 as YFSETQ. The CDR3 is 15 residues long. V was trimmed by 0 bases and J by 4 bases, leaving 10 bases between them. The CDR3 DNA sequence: TGCGCCAGCAGCTTGGAACGGGCTATTAATGAAAAACTGTTTTTT. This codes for CASSLERAINEKLFF.

The CDR3, as DNA: TGTGCCAGCAGCTTAGCGGACAGGGGAACTGAAGCTTTCTTT. It yields the protein CASSLADRGTEAFF. The chain has TRBV7-6 and TRBJ1-1; 9 nucleotides line up with TRBD1. Trimming took 0 bases from V and 5 from J; bases not matched to a gene: 1. The CDR3 is 14 amino acids. Germline-derived CDR1 and CDR2 are SGHVS and FNYEAQ.

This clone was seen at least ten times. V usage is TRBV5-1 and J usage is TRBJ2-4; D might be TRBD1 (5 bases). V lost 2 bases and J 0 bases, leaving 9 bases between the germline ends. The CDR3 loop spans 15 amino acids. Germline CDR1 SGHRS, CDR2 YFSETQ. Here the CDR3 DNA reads TGCGCCAGCAGCTTAGGGGAATTAGCCAAAAACATTCAGTACTTC. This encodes CASSLGELAKNIQYF.

As DNA, the CDR3 is TGTGCCAGCAGGCGGGACTACCGGAGCACAGATACGCAGTATTTT. It codes for CASRRDYRSTDTQYF. The J gene is TRBJ2-3, the V gene TRBV6-5; 7 bases align to TRBD2. The CDR3 spans 15 residues. After removal of 6 bases from V and 0 bases from J, the junction contained 6 bases not matched to a gene. CDR1 MNHEY and CDR2 SVGAGI come from the germline V gene.

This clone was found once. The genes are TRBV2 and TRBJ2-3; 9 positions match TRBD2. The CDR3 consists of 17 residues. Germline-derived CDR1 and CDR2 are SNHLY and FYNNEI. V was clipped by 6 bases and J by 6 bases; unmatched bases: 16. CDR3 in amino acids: CASSLPLAGVGTDTQYF. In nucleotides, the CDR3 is TGTGCCAGCAGCCTCCCACTAGCGGGCGTTGGGACGGATACGCAGTATTTT.

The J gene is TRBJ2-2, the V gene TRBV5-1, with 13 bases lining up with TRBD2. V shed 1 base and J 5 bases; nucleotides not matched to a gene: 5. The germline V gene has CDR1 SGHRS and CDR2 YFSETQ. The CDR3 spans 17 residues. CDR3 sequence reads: CASSLRLAGGSTGELFF. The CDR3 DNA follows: TGCGCCAGCAGCTTGCGACTAGCGGGAGGAAGTACCGGGGAGCTGTTTTTT.

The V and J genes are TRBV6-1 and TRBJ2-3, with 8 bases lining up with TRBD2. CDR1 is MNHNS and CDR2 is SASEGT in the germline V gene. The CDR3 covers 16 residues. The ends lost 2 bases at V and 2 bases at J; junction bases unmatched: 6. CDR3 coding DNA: TGTGCCAGCAGTGAATCCAGCGGGGGTACCACAGATACGCAGTATTTT. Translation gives CASSESSGGTTDTQYF.

CDR3 nucleotide sequence: TGTGCCAGCAGCCAAGGGCGGGGCGTAGAGACCCAGTACTTC. Translating it yields CASSQGRGVETQYF. The chain has TRBV4-2 and TRBJ2-5, with a possible D match to TRBD2 (6 bases). This CDR3 contains 14 residues. Between the trimmed V and J ends, which lost 1 base and 4 bases, there was a span of 10 bases. The germline V gene has CDR1 LGHNA and CDR2 YNFKEQ.

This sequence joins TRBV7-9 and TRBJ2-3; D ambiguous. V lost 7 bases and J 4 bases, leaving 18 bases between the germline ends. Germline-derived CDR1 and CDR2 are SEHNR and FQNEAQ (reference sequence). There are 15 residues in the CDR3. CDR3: CASIPFEAIADTQYF. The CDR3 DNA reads TGTGCCAGCATCCCGTTTGAGGCGATCGCAGATACGCAGTATTTT.

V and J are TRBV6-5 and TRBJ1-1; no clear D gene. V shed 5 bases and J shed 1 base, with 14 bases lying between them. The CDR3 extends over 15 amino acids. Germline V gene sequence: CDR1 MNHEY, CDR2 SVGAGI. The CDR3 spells CASSRKRASNTEAFF. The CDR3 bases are TGTGCCAGCAGTCGGAAGAGAGCCTCGAACACTGAAGCTTTCTTT.

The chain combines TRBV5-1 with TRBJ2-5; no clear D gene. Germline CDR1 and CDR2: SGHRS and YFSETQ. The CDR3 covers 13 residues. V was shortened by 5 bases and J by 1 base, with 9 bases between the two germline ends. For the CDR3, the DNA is TGCGCCAGCAGTCGGACCTTCCAAGAGACCCAGTACTTC. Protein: CASSRTFQETQYF.

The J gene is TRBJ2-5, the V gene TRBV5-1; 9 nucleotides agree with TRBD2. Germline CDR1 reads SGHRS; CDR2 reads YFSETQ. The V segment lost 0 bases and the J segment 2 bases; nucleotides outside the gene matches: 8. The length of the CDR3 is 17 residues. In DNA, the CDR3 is TGCGCCAGCAGCTTGGGCGCAATAGCGGGAGTTCAAGAGACCCAGTACTTC. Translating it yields CASSLGAIAGVQETQYF.

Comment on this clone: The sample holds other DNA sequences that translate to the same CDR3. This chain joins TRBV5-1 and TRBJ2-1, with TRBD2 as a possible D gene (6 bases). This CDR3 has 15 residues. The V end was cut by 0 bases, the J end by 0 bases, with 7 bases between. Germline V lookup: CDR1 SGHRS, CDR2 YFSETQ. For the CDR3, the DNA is TGCGCCAGCAGCTTGGTGGGGGGCTCCTACAATGAGCAGTTCTTC. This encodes CASSLVGGSYNEQFF.

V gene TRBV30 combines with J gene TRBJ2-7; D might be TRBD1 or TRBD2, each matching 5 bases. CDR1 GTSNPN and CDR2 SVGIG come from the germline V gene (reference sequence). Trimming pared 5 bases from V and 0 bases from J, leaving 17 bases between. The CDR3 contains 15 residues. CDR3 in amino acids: CAWGTGDGNSYEQYF. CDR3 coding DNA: TGTGCCTGGGGTACCGGGGACGGAAACTCCTACGAGCAGTACTTC.